Following are 26 T cell receptor beta chains from one sample sequenced in a study of T cell responses to AZD1222 COVID-19 vaccine. The table came from immunoSEQ multiplex PCR; TCRdb's copy has only in-frame clones and leaves some out. The sample has about 110,000 clones, approximately 91% seen once. The specimen comprised peripheral blood, sampled on day 0 of MenACWY control vaccination. The receptor source for this set is an adult in good health.

This chain links TRBV29-1 with TRBJ2-5; D is unclear. The germline V and J ends were trimmed by 3 bases and 10 bases, with 15 bases remaining between them. Germline CDR1 SQVTM, CDR2 ANQGSEA. The CDR3 length is 12 residues. The CDR3 sequence: CSVDISGMGQYF. The DNA of the CDR3 is TGCAGCGTTGACATCTCGGGTATGGGCCAGTACTTC.

As concerns this clone: Other DNA sequences in the sample encode the same CDR3. The chain is built from TRBV6-5 and TRBJ2-7, with 10 nucleotides matching TRBD2. Germline loops: CDR1 MNHEY, CDR2 SVGAGI. The length of the CDR3 is 16 residues. Trimming cost V 0 bases and J 4 bases; bases outside gene matches: 6. The CDR3: CASSYSGLAGEYEQYF. The CDR3 bases are TGTGCCAGCAGTTACTCTGGGCTAGCGGGGGAGTACGAGCAGTACTTC.

The rearrangement links TRBV6-5 to TRBJ1-1, with unresolved D. CDR1 and CDR2 from the germline V gene are MNHEY and SVGAGI. Trimming stripped 6 bases from V and 5 bases from J, with 16 bases between. The CDR3 spans 14 residues. CDR3: CASSYLRGTTEAFF. The CDR3 region has the DNA TGTGCCAGCAGCTACCTCCGGGGTACGACTGAAGCTTTCTTT.

The chain links TRBV4-1 to TRBJ1-4; D is unresolved. Germline V lookup: CDR1 MGHRA, CDR2 YSYEKL. Trimming pared 1 base from V and 8 bases from J, leaving 8 bases between. This CDR3 contains 13 residues. The CDR3 DNA sequence: TGCGCCAGCAGCCAAGTTTTGGGAGAAAAACTGTTTTTT. It yields the protein CASSQVLGEKLFF.

The chain employs TRBV5-4 and TRBJ1-2; D is possibly TRBD1 (5 bases). Germline-derived CDR1 and CDR2 are SGHNT and YYREEE (reference sequence). The length of the CDR3 is 15 residues. Trimming cost V 4 bases and J 5 bases, with 18 bases left between them. The CDR3 nucleotides read TGTGCCAGCAGCACCGGGACTGACCTACGTTATGGCTACACCTTC. This gives the protein CASSTGTDLRYGYTF.

The chain combines TRBV30 with TRBJ2-7; D unresolved. V shed 5 bases and J shed 3 bases, with 17 bases lying between them. This CDR3 is built from 14 residues. Germline CDR1 reads GTSNPN; CDR2 reads SVGIG (reference sequence). Here the CDR3 reads CAWAMGFPNYEQYF. The DNA of the CDR3 is TGTGCCTGGGCAATGGGGTTTCCCAACTACGAGCAGTACTTC. Together with reference TRBV30 and TRBJ2-7, the CDR3 gives the full variable domain: SQTIHQWPATLVQPVGSPLSLECTVEGTSNPNLYWYRQAAGRGLQLLFYSVGIGQISSEVPQNLSASRPQDRQFILSSKKLLLSDSGFYLCAWAMGFPNYEQYFGPGTRLTVT.

The rearrangement links TRBV7-2 to TRBJ1-1; 9 positions match TRBD1. The germline V gene encodes CDR1 SGHTA and CDR2 FQGNSA. This CDR3 is 14 amino acids long. Trimming at V came to 7 bases and at J to 6 bases, leaving 9 bases not matched to a gene. CDR3 sequence (DNA): TGTGCCAGCAACCAACAGGGGGCAGGCGCTGAAGCTTTCTTT. It is translated as CASNQQGAGAEAFF.

This chain links TRBV28 with TRBJ1-2; 10 bases are shared with TRBD1. The J segment lost 8 bases and the V segment lost 5 bases, leaving 8 bases of the junction unmatched. CDR1 MDHEN and CDR2 SYDVKM come from the germline V gene. This CDR3 has 14 amino acids. The CDR3, as DNA: TGTGCCAGCAGTCCCGGGACAGGGGTTTACGGCTACACCTTC. Protein: CASSPGTGVYGYTF.

The chain has TRBV12-3 or TRBV12-4 and TRBJ2-1; unclear D gene. V was shortened by 4 bases and J by 6 bases, with 10 bases between the two germline ends. The CDR3 consists of 13 residues. The CDR3 DNA follows: TGTGCCAGCAGTTCAGGATACCTCAATGAGCAGTTCTTC. It is translated as CASSSGYLNEQFF.

The chain has TRBV19 and TRBJ2-7; D is possibly TRBD1 (6 bases). This CDR3 contains 13 residues. Trimming left V 2 bases short and J 3 bases short, with 8 bases between. Germline lookup yields CDR1 LNHDA and CDR2 SQIVND (reference sequence). This chain's CDR3 is CASSITGSYEQYF. CDR3 in DNA: TGTGCCAGTAGTATAACAGGGAGCTACGAGCAGTACTTC.

This clone was found once. The rearrangement joins TRBV3-1 (or the pseudogene TRBV3-2) to TRBJ2-7, with D perhaps TRBD1 (5 bases). Germline V gene sequence: CDR1 LGHDT, CDR2 YNNKEL (reference sequence). Trimming pared 4 bases from V and 11 bases from J, leaving 21 bases between. This CDR3 region has 14 residues. The CDR3 nucleotides read TGTGCCAGCAGCCTCGGGTTGACAGATTCTAAAGAGTACTTC. Amino acid sequence: CASSLGLTDSKEYF.

The chain is built from TRBV30 and TRBJ1-5, with D hard to call. Between the trimmed V and J ends, which lost 2 bases and 5 bases, there was a span of 13 bases. The length of the CDR3 is 14 residues. Looked up from germline, CDR1 is GTSNPN and CDR2 is SVGIG (reference sequence). This chain's CDR3 is CAWSTDLPDQPQHF. CDR3 in DNA: TGTGCCTGGAGTACAGACCTACCAGATCAGCCCCAGCATTTT. Using reference TRBV30 and TRBJ1-5 for the parts outside the CDR3, the full variable domain is SQTIHQWPATLVQPVGSPLSLECTVEGTSNPNLYWYRQAAGRGLQLLFYSVGIGQISSEVPQNLSASRPQDRQFILSSKKLLLSDSGFYLCAWSTDLPDQPQHFGDGTRLSIL.

The chain combines TRBV27 with TRBJ1-1; no clear D gene. The length of the CDR3 is 15 residues. Germline V gene lookup returns CDR1 MNHEY and CDR2 SMNVEV (reference sequence). Trimming pared 5 bases from V and 1 base from J, leaving 14 bases between. DNA of the CDR3: TGTGCCAGCAGTGCCCGACCGATCGGGAACACTGAAGCTTTCTTT. Protein: CASSARPIGNTEAFF.

This chain connects TRBV6-2 or TRBV6-3 to TRBJ1-1, with TRBD1 matching over 9 bases. CDR1 is MNHEY, CDR2 SVGEGT, per germline. The CDR3 loop spans 18 amino acids. After removal of 2 bases from V and 3 bases from J, the junction contained 13 bases not matched to a gene. CDR3 protein: CASSYGRNRGLVYTEAFF. The CDR3 coding sequence is TGTGCCAGCAGTTACGGGAGGAACAGGGGGCTTGTTTACACTGAAGCTTTCTTT.

This rearrangement joins TRBV7-9 to TRBJ2-7; D not certain. CDR3 size: 14 residues. The V end lost 4 bases, the J end lost 1 base, and 11 bases lay between the germline ends. The germline V gene encodes CDR1 SEHNR and CDR2 FQNEAQ (reference sequence). The CDR3 DNA reads TGTGCCAGCAGCTCATGGGGTGTTTCCTACGAGCAGTACTTC. This sequence encodes CASSSWGVSYEQYF.

This clone has only one observation. This rearrangement joins TRBV10-3 to TRBJ2-5; 8 bases are a match to TRBD2. The CDR3 consists of 14 residues. Germline lookup yields CDR1 ENHRY and CDR2 SYGVKD. V trimming: 4 bases; J trimming: 3 bases; junction bases outside the gene matches: 4. For the CDR3, the DNA is TGTGCCATCAGTGCCGGGGGGGTTAAAGAGACCCAGTACTTC. It is translated as CAISAGGVKETQYF.

This chain connects TRBV6-2 or TRBV6-3 to TRBJ1-5; 11 nucleotides line up with TRBD1. J was trimmed by 5 bases and V by 6 bases; bases with no gene match: 3. CDR1 is MNHEY, CDR2 SVGEGT, per germline. The CDR3 runs to 14 residues. The CDR3 sequence is CASSGQGAYQPQHF. The CDR3 nucleotides read TGTGCCAGCAGCGGACAGGGGGCGTATCAGCCCCAGCATTTT.

CDR3 coding DNA: TGTGCCAGCAGCCCGGCCAGCACCGGGGAGCTGTTTTTT. It codes for CASSPASTGELFF. The chain employs TRBV3-1 (or the pseudogene TRBV3-2) and TRBJ2-2; no reliable D call. This CDR3 region has 13 residues. CDR1 LGHDT and CDR2 YNNKEL come from the germline V gene (reference sequence). V was shortened by 4 bases and J by 4 bases, with 7 bases between the two germline ends.

The gene calls are TRBV6-5 and TRBJ2-7; D possibly corresponds to TRBD1 (5 bases). Germline loops: CDR1 MNHEY, CDR2 SVGAGI. Trimming took 6 bases from V and 3 from J, leaving 18 bases between them. The CDR3 length is 15 residues. CDR3 sequence: CASRGRAGLVYEQYF. The CDR3 DNA follows: TGTGCCAGCAGGGGCCGGGCAGGGCTAGTCTACGAGCAGTACTTC.

V is TRBV3-1 (or the pseudogene TRBV3-2) and J is TRBJ2-2; D remains ambiguous. Germline CDR1 is LGHDT and CDR2 is YNNKEL (reference sequence). The CDR3 covers 16 residues. V shed 5 bases and J shed 6 bases, with 19 bases lying between them. The CDR3 DNA is TGTGCCAGCAGCTTAAGTGCCAGCCCCGGGTCCGGGGAGCTGTTTTTT. This codes for CASSLSASPGSGELFF.

The J gene is TRBJ1-1, the V gene TRBV5-1; tentatively, D is TRBD1 (6 bases). The ends were cut back, 6 bases at V and 2 bases at J, with 14 bases in the middle. This CDR3 comprises 14 residues. Germline-derived CDR1 and CDR2 are SGHRS and YFSETQ. CDR3 loop: CASKGVGGNTEAFF. The CDR3 nucleotides read TGCGCCAGCAAAGGGGTCGGGGGCAACACTGAAGCTTTCTTT.

This sequence joins TRBV19 and TRBJ1-5, with D maybe TRBD1 (5 bases). The CDR3 is 13 residues long. Between the trimmed V and J ends, which lost 0 bases and 7 bases, there was a span of 7 bases. The germline CDR1 and CDR2 sequences are LNHDA and SQIVND (reference sequence). CDR3 region: CASSIEGGQPQHF. The CDR3 DNA reads as TGTGCCAGTAGTATAGAGGGGGGACAGCCCCAGCATTTT.

The V and J genes are TRBV14 and TRBJ1-5; D is uncertain. Germline V gene sequence: CDR1 SGHDN, CDR2 FVKESK. V was shortened by 4 bases and J by 4 bases, with 8 bases between the two germline ends. The CDR3 runs to 13 residues. CDR3 sequence reads: CASSLRGNQPQHF. The CDR3 DNA follows: TGTGCCAGCAGCCTTCGGGGAAATCAGCCCCAGCATTTT.

Here the CDR3 reads CASTAWGVHTEAFF. The CDR3 DNA is TGTGCCAGCACCGCCTGGGGTGTACACACTGAAGCTTTCTTT. This chain uses TRBV7-2 with TRBJ1-1, with D unclear. The V end lost 7 bases, the J end lost 3 bases, and 15 bases lay between the germline ends. The CDR3 spans 14 residues. Germline V gene sequence: CDR1 SGHTA, CDR2 FQGNSA.

This rearrangement joins TRBV7-3 to TRBJ1-6, with unresolved D. Looked up from germline, CDR1 is SGHTA and CDR2 is FQGTGA. V lost 2 bases to trimming and J lost 11 bases, with 16 bases between them. This CDR3 has 15 amino acids. In DNA, the CDR3 is TGTGCCAGCAGCTTAGCCCCTGGGCCGAGGACACCCCTCCACTTT. It is translated as CASSLAPGPRTPLHF.

J is TRBJ2-7 and V is TRBV27; no definite D call. CDR3 length equals 14 residues. V lost 3 bases and J lost 3, with 12 bases in between. Germline CDR1 is MNHEY and CDR2 is SMNVEV (reference sequence). The CDR3 DNA is TGTGCCAGCAGTTTCAGGATTCCCCTCTACGAGCAGTACTTC. It encodes CASSFRIPLYEQYF.